This T cell receptor beta chain was recorded in a study of OX40 agonist ivuxolimab in advanced cancers. On the study more broadly: Recorded diagnoses for dose-escalation patients were hepatocellular carcinoma, melanoma, renal cell or head and neck cancer. 30% to 40% of patients had received prior checkpoint inhibitor therapy.

Measured with immunoSEQ multiplex PCR; TCRdb has only the in-frame clones, and not every one. The sample shows 90,000 to 100,000 clones, 87% of them seen only once. Findings of the study overall: Clones of CD4+ and CD8+ blood T cells grew by week 6 at doses of 0.1 to 3.0 mg/kg. Researchers report that CD8+ T cells had, on average, more expanded clones than CD4+.

As to this clone: Its specificity is not known.

CDR1 and CDR2 (germline): SGHVS, FNYEAQ. The V segment lost 2 bases and the J segment 5 bases; nucleotides outside the gene matches: 10. This CDR3 region has 17 residues. The chain joins TRBV7-6 to TRBJ1-5; 9 bases line up with TRBD1. The input for sequencing was CD4+ or CD8+ T cells sorted from blood, taken in a trial of the OX40 agonist ivuxolimab. This receptor was taken from an adult with an advanced solid tumor such as melanoma, head and neck, liver or kidney cancer. The CDR3 DNA sequence: TGTGCCAGCAGCTTATCGGACAGGGGCGTCGGGCATCAGCCCCAGCATTTT. As protein: CASSLSDRGVGHQPQHF.